The 2 T cell receptor beta chains below were found in one sample sequenced in a study of CD8+ T cells in alopecia areata. cDNA prepared by RNA extraction and subsequent reverse transcription served as the template for sequencing. Profiled with immunoSEQ multiplex PCR; TCRdb holds only in-frame clones, not every one. The top ten clones hold 0.45% of a sample with 200,000 to 250,000 clones, 50% to 65% of them seen once. The sequenced sample was CD4+ T cells sorted from blood, obtained at week 0. These receptors originate from a human donor with alopecia areata.

The CDR3 is CASSIEMGRRVQYF. The CDR3 DNA reads TGTGCCAGTAGTATAGAGATGGGACGGAGAGTACAGTACTTC. This chain links TRBV19 with TRBJ2-4; either TRBD1 or TRBD2 may supply D (5 bases each). This CDR3 contains 14 residues. CDR1 LNHDA and CDR2 SQIVND come from the germline V gene (reference sequence). V was cut by 0 bases and J by 13 bases, with 16 bases left in between.

The rearrangement joins TRBV4-1 to TRBJ2-7; the match to TRBD2 covers 9 bases. Germline lookup yields CDR1 MGHRA and CDR2 YSYEKL. CDR3 size: 16 residues. Trimming cost V 4 bases and J 2 bases; bases outside gene matches: 9. In DNA, the CDR3 is TGCGCCAGCAGCCTTCTTAGCGGGAGTGGGCCCTACGAGCAGTACTTC. Its translation is CASSLLSGSGPYEQYF.